This T cell receptor beta chain was identified in a study of molecular identifiers for immune sequencing clone quantification listed by TCRdb under 2018. A note on the overall study: For a replicate experiment, RNA from around 20,000 or 100,000 naive CD8 T cells was divided into five aliquots, of which four were sequenced. The study was a methods study using CD8 T cells to benchmark molecular-identifier clustering-based TCR repertoire sequencing (MIDCIRS) and TCR RNA copy counting.

The investigation overall reported the following: Identical TCR molecules sharing a barcode could cause highly expanded clone sizes to be underestimated. Even against a background of about a million naive CD8 T cells, spiked-in Jurkat TCR RNA amounting to a single cell's worth was reported to be detectable. Modeling indicated roughly 3.2 TCR RNA copies recovered per cell, compared with about 10 by digital PCR, which implies a capture efficiency of approximately 30%. In CMV-specific effector cells, over 97% of molecules were held by clones above 20 RNA copies, whereas under 1% of molecules were held by such clones in naive cells. When barcode sub-clustering was left out, chimeric consensus sequences inflated TCR diversity, with chimeras reaching as high as 47%. The naive libraries included spiked-in Jurkat TCR RNA (fewer than eleven copies' worth), and this Jurkat TCR RNA is not part of the donor repertoire.

Libraries of naive CD8 T cells were built from approximately 20,000 to 980,000 sorted cells, with 10%, 30% or 50% of the purified RNA used. On a BD FACSAria II, naive CD8 T cells were FACS-sorted as CD8+CD4-CCR7+CD45RA+ and collected into RLT Plus buffer. To test detection sensitivity, Jurkat RNA equivalent to about ten TCR copies was spiked into samples of roughly 18,000-1,000,000 naive CD8 T cells. CD8 T cells were enriched with RosetteSep CD8+ T Cell Enrichment Cocktail and Ficoll-Paque, followed by ACK red cell lysis. The protocol used for the library was PCR. Sequencing instrument: NextSeq 500. Bulk TCR libraries were generated as previously described, with the TCR primers listed in Table S5 used. Purification of total RNA was performed with the Qiagen AllPrep DNA/RNA kit. Reads from multiple sequencing runs of the same library were pooled before analysis. From the authors' description of their analysis: Only reads with exact TCR constant sequence were kept, trimmed to 150 nt, and grouped by their 12-nt molecular barcodes. Reads inside each barcode group were sub-clustered using a 15% Levenshtein threshold, and a quality-weighted consensus sequence was constructed for each RNA molecule. Non-functional sequences were excluded, and lower-count sequences lying one edit away from another sequence were also excluded. Based on a fit of two negative binomial distributions, barcode sub-clusters having less than 20% of the maximum read count were discarded. TCRdb passed the public sequencing reads through fastp at Q25 and MiXCR, retaining productive beta sequences. Rows merge per CDR3 protein into single entries with the most common DNA and genes. The V and J calls shown here were made by TCRdb, not taken from the authors' results. For this sample there are 460,000 or so distinct CDR3 sequences; 25% appear just once. The ten largest clones take up under 0.85% of the sample.

This clonotype occurred a few times. Its antigen has not been determined. The input lacks base qualities; no much larger clone sits a single base away. The sequenced sample consisted of naive CD8+ T cells from blood, with Jurkat cell RNA spiked in. Per the publication, the cell subset or site label means: FACS-sorted CD8+CD4-CCR7+CD45RA+ naive T cells. The receptor's source is a human donor in good health. Some libraries in this study had Jurkat cell RNA spiked in.

Read as DNA, the sequence is TGTGCCTGGACTAGCGGCGGCGAGCAGTACTTC. This yields the protein CAWTSGGEQYF. Recombination joined TRBV30 with TRBJ2-7; 7 bases in between match TRBD2. Per the germline V gene (reference sequence), GTSNPN is the CDR1 and SVGIG is the CDR2. For this chain, trimming is 4 bases at the V end and 6 bases at the J end, and the number of junction bases without a gene match is 3. There are 11 amino acids in the CDR3, from cysteine to phenylalanine inclusive. Left in the record is the CDR3 DNA by itself, 33 bases read in frame from the first base.